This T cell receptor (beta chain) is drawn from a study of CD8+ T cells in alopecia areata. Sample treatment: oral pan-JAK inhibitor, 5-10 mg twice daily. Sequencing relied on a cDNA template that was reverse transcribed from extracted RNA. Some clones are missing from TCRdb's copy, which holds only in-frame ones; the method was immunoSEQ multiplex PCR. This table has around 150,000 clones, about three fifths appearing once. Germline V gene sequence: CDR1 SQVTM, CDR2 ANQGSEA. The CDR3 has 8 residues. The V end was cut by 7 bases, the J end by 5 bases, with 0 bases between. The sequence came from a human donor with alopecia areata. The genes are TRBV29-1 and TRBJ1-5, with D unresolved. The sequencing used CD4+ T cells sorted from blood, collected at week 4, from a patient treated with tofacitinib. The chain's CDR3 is CSDQPQHF. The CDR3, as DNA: TGCAGCGATCAGCCCCAGCATTTT. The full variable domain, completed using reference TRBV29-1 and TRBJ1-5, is SAVISQKPSRDICQRGTSLTIQCQVDSQVTMMFWYRQQPGQSLTLIATANQGSEATYESGFVIDKFPISRPNLTFSTLTVSNMSPEDSSIYLCSDQPQHFGDGTRLSIL.